Shown below are 32 T cell receptor beta chains from a single sample sequenced in a study of neurological immune-mediated disorders (dated by TCRdb to 2018 to 2020). The protocol used for the library was 5' RACE. Reads for this sample came from an Illumina HiSeq 2500. The public reads were run again by TCRdb, first through fastp at Q25 and then through MiXCR, and only productive beta chains were kept. Rows merge per CDR3 protein into single entries with the most common DNA and genes. Across this sample there are 110,000 or so distinct CDR3 sequences, with about 3.2% seen only once. 1% to 1.5% of the sample lies in the top ten. The sequenced material came from PBMCs. These receptors all stem from a young woman with multiple sclerosis.

This clonotype was observed many times. V is TRBV11-2 and J is TRBJ2-1, with 10 bases matching TRBD1. The CDR3 spans 15 residues. Trimming took 6 bases from V and 8 from J; bases not matched to a gene: 10. Germline CDR1 reads SGHAT; CDR2 reads FQNNGV. CDR3 DNA sequence: TGTGCCAGCAGGTGGGCGACAGGGGGCTTTCATGAGCAGTTCTTC. It specifies CASRWATGGFHEQFF.

This clonotype was seen at least ten times. The chain recombines TRBV7-2 with TRBJ2-7; D is possibly TRBD1 (5 bases). Per germline, CDR1 SGHTA and CDR2 FQGNSA. Trimming removed 2 bases from V and 1 base from J, with 9 bases in between. The CDR3 contains 14 residues. The CDR3 is CASSLSKGSYEQYF. Here the CDR3 DNA reads TGTGCCAGCAGCTTATCTAAGGGGTCCTACGAGCAGTACTTC.

This clonotype was observed at least ten times. This chain links TRBV12-3 or TRBV12-4 with TRBJ1-3; D ambiguous. Between the trimmed V and J ends, which lost 7 bases and 2 bases, there was a span of 12 bases. The CDR3 covers 14 residues. The CDR3 sequence: CASTLQKTGNTIYF. CDR3 coding DNA: TGTGCCAGCACCCTTCAGAAAACTGGAAACACCATATATTTT.

At least ten counts were recorded for this clonotype. A read error may produce the germline difference seen at one junction end. The V and J genes are TRBV5-6 and TRBJ2-7; 9 bases map to TRBD1. This CDR3 has 15 amino acids. From germline, CDR1 is SGHDT and CDR2 YYEEEE. In DNA, the CDR3 is TGTGCCAGCAGCGTCCGGGACAGGGTTTCCTCCGAGCAGTACTTC. Its translation: CASSVRDRVSSEQYF. Using reference TRBV5-6 and TRBJ2-7 for the parts outside the CDR3, the full variable domain is DAGVTQSPTHLIKTRGQQVTLRCSPKSGHDTVSWYQQALGQGPQFIFQYYEEEERQRGNFPDRFSGHQFPNYSSELNVNALLLGDSALYLCASSVRDRVSSEQYFGPGTRLTVT.

Many counts were recorded for this clonotype. The chain employs TRBV25-1 and TRBJ2-3; D remains unclear. The CDR3 has 15 amino acids. Looked up from germline, CDR1 is MGHDK and CDR2 is SYGVNS. The V gene lost 3 bases and the J gene lost 3 bases, with 13 bases spanning the gap. Here the CDR3 DNA reads TGTGCCAGCAGTGACAAATGGGGATGGACAGATACGCAGTATTTT. It is translated as CASSDKWGWTDTQYF.

This clonotype was found many times. The V and J genes are TRBV2 and TRBJ2-1; a possible D gene is TRBD2 (5 bases). Trimming left V 8 bases short and J 4 bases short, with 15 bases between. Germline V gene lookup returns CDR1 SNHLY and CDR2 FYNNEI. There are 14 residues in the CDR3. CDR3 sequence: CASLRDWEYNEQFF. CDR3 in DNA: TGTGCCAGCCTCCGGGATTGGGAGTACAATGAGCAGTTCTTC.

Ten or more counts support this clonotype. The chain joins TRBV7-6 to TRBJ2-7; D is unresolved. V dropped 5 bases and J dropped 2 bases, with 7 bases sitting between them. The CDR3 is made up of 12 amino acids. Germline V CDR1 and CDR2: SGHVS, FNYEAQ. The CDR3 coding sequence is TGTGCCAGCAGCATTCGTCCCTACGAGCAGTACTTC. This gives the protein CASSIRPYEQYF.

This clonotype has ten or more counts. Here the CDR3 DNA reads TGTGCCAGCAGAACACAGGGGAACTATGGCTACACCTTC. Encoded protein: CASRTQGNYGYTF. The J gene is TRBJ1-2, the V gene TRBV7-8, with TRBD1 matching over 7 bases. Germline lookup yields CDR1 SGHVS and CDR2 FQNEAQ. Trimming took 6 bases from V and 2 from J; bases not matched to a gene: 3. The CDR3 consists of 13 residues.

This clonotype has a count of ten or more. V is TRBV6-6 and J is TRBJ2-6; the D is unclear. The CDR3 is 16 amino acids. CDR1 and CDR2 from the germline V gene are MNHNY and SVGAGI (reference sequence). Trimming removed 0 bases at V and 0 bases at J, with 6 bases between. CDR3 protein: CASSYSPGSGANVLTF. The CDR3 bases are TGTGCCAGCAGTTACTCCCCCGGCTCTGGGGCCAACGTCCTGACTTTC.

This clonotype has at least ten counts. The CDR3 DNA follows: TGTGCCAGCAGCGCGGGACTAGCGGGGTCGGACTACGAGCAGTACTTC. It codes for CASSAGLAGSDYEQYF. The chain combines TRBV9 with TRBJ2-7, with TRBD2 matching 13 bases. The CDR3 has 16 residues. CDR1 and CDR2 from the germline V gene are SGDLS and YYNGEE. The V and J ends lost 3 bases and 3 bases, in that order; junction bases with no gene match: 6.

The table lists this clonotype with many counts. The chain is built from TRBV5-1 and TRBJ1-4; D is unclear. CDR1 is SGHRS, CDR2 YFSETQ, per germline. This CDR3 is built from 15 residues. The V gene lost 3 bases and the J gene lost 5 bases, with 14 bases spanning the gap. The CDR3 sequence is CASSSPGGKNEKLFF. CDR3 in DNA: TGCGCCAGCAGCTCTCCGGGTGGAAAGAATGAAAAACTGTTTTTT.

In DNA form, the CDR3 reads TGCGCCAGCAGTGTTGGGCAGAATGAAAAACTGTTTTTT. It encodes CASSVGQNEKLFF. V and J are TRBV10-2 and TRBJ1-4, with D unclear. Trimming cost V 4 bases and J 5 bases, with 8 bases left between them. This CDR3 has 13 residues. In germline, CDR1 is WSHSY, CDR2 SAAADI.

This clonotype occurred many times. The chain links TRBV10-3 to TRBJ2-7; the match to TRBD1 covers 9 bases. Germline CDR1 ENHRY, CDR2 SYGVKD. This CDR3 spans 14 amino acids. J was trimmed by 4 bases and V by 4 bases; bases with no gene match: 5. CDR3 coding DNA: TGTGCCATCAGTGGAGACAGGGGGATATACGAGCAGTACTTC. Translated, it gives CAISGDRGIYEQYF.

There are many counts of this clonotype. V and J are TRBV7-2 and TRBJ1-5; tentative D call: TRBD1 (5 bases). Looked up from germline, CDR1 is SGHTA and CDR2 is FQGNSA. Trimming removed 1 base at V and 7 bases at J, with 11 bases between. The CDR3 runs to 14 residues. CDR3 amino acids: CASSLVRGAQPQHF. CDR3 bases: TGTGCCAGCAGCTTAGTCCGGGGCGCCCAGCCCCAGCATTTT.

This clonotype was found many times. This chain uses TRBV7-6 with TRBJ2-7, with 8 nucleotides matching TRBD1. The CDR3 covers 14 residues. The J segment lost 3 bases and the V segment lost 4 bases, leaving 5 bases of the junction unmatched. CDR1 is SGHVS, CDR2 FNYEAQ, per germline. The CDR3 region has the DNA TGTGCCAGCAGCTCCAGGGGGCTGGACTACGAGCAGTACTTC. It codes for CASSSRGLDYEQYF.

This clonotype was counted ten times or more. In DNA, the CDR3 is TGTGCCAGCAGCTTGGTCAGGGAATCATTCTATGGCTACACCTTC. Translation: CASSLVRESFYGYTF. This rearrangement joins TRBV5-6 to TRBJ1-2; D may be TRBD1 (5 bases). The CDR3 extends over 15 amino acids. Germline CDR1 reads SGHDT; CDR2 reads YYEEEE. V shed 0 bases and J shed 4 bases, with 13 bases lying between them.

This clonotype was detected ten times or more. J is TRBJ1-5 and V is TRBV19; D is undetermined. The CDR3 is made up of 16 amino acids. The V gene lost 2 bases and the J gene lost 2 bases, with 13 bases spanning the gap. Per germline, CDR1 LNHDA and CDR2 SQIVND (reference sequence). In DNA form, the CDR3 reads TGTGCCAGTAGTATATTATCCGGGATTGGCAATCAGCCCCAGCATTTT. Translation gives CASSILSGIGNQPQHF.

This clonotype showed up just a few times. This sequence may be a read error, since a much larger clone differs from it by one base. The V call is TRBV20-1, the J call TRBJ2-6; the D gene is possibly TRBD1 (5 bases). CDR1 DFQATT and CDR2 SNEGSKA come from the germline V gene (reference sequence). CDR3 size: 12 residues. CDR3 protein: CSASTGAKVLTF. In DNA form, the CDR3 reads TGCAGTGCTAGCACTGGGGCCAAAGTCCTGACTTTC.

This clonotype was observed at least ten times. The V call is TRBV12-3 or TRBV12-4, the J call TRBJ1-4, with D perhaps TRBD1 (5 bases). This CDR3 is built from 20 residues. Trimming removed 6 bases at V and 0 bases at J, with 26 bases between. The CDR3 spells CASSRTPLTARRATNEKLFF. The CDR3 DNA follows: TGTGCCAGCAGCCGAACCCCTCTGACAGCGAGAAGGGCAACTAATGAAAAACTGTTTTTT.

This clonotype was counted between two and nine times. The rearrangement joins TRBV20-1 to TRBJ1-1; D gene unclear. Germline assignment: CDR1 DFQATT and CDR2 SNEGSKA (reference sequence). V was cut by 3 bases and J by 6 bases, with 8 bases left in between. The CDR3 has 11 residues. CDR3 nucleotide sequence: TGCAGTGCTAGGGGAACAGCTGAAGCTTTCTTT. Translated: CSARGTAEAFF.

This clonotype was seen repeatedly, ten times or more. V and J are TRBV7-8 and TRBJ1-5; TRBD1 matches at 7 bases. In germline, CDR1 is SGHVS, CDR2 FQNEAQ. V dropped 5 bases and J dropped 4; count of bases not matched to a gene: 2. The CDR3 is made up of 13 amino acids. CDR3 amino acids: CASSRDRNQPQHF. CDR3 DNA: TGTGCCAGCAGCCGGGACAGAAATCAGCCCCAGCATTTT. The full variable domain, rest sourced from reference TRBV7-8 and TRBJ1-5, is GAGVSQSPRYKVAKRGQDVALRCDPISGHVSLFWYQQALGQGPEFLTYFQNEAQLDKSGLPSDRFFAERPEGSVSTLKIQRTQQEDSAVYLCASSRDRNQPQHFGDGTRLSIL.

In its sample, this clonotype was seen many times. This chain connects TRBV7-9 to TRBJ2-1, with 8 bases lining up with TRBD2. V lost 7 bases to trimming and J lost 8 bases; unmatched junction nucleotides: 4. The length of the CDR3 is 12 residues. The V gene's germline CDR1 is SEHNR and CDR2 FQNEAQ (reference sequence). Here the CDR3 reads CASTRGGYEQFF. The DNA for the CDR3 is TGTGCCAGCACCCGGGGGGGCTATGAGCAGTTCTTC.

This chain joins TRBV7-9 and TRBJ1-2; D is unresolved. Germline CDR1 and CDR2: SEHNR and FQNEAQ (reference sequence). The V end lost 5 bases, the J end lost 8 bases, and 12 bases lay between the germline ends. The CDR3 has 12 amino acids. The CDR3 sequence is CASSVGDGGYTF. CDR3 coding DNA: TGTGCCAGCAGCGTCGGGGATGGCGGCTACACCTTC.

The sample holds many counts of this clonotype. V and J are TRBV15 and TRBJ2-3, with D unresolved. The ends were cut back, 0 bases at V and 5 bases at J, with 3 bases in the middle. The germline gives CDR1 LNHNV, CDR2 YYDKDF (reference sequence). There are 12 residues in the CDR3. In DNA, the CDR3 is TGTGCCACCAGCAGAGAGAAAGATACGCAGTATTTT. As protein: CATSREKDTQYF.

This clonotype was seen many times. The CDR3 region is CASSLDVAGVDTGELFF. CDR3 coding DNA: TGCGCCAGCAGCTTGGACGTAGCGGGAGTAGACACCGGGGAGCTGTTTTTT. The chain has TRBV5-1 and TRBJ2-2; 9 bases map to TRBD2. The CDR3 is made up of 17 amino acids. V was clipped by 0 bases and J by 3 bases; unmatched bases: 6. Germline V lookup: CDR1 SGHRS, CDR2 YFSETQ.

This clonotype has ten or more counts. CDR3 DNA: TGCAGCGTCAGTCTTTTTGACAGGGGGACCTACGAGCAGTACTTC. Amino acids: CSVSLFDRGTYEQYF. The V and J genes are TRBV29-1 and TRBJ2-7; 9 bases map to TRBD1. Germline loops: CDR1 SQVTM, CDR2 ANQGSEA. The ends lost 6 bases at V and 2 bases at J; junction bases unmatched: 11. The CDR3 consists of 15 residues.

This clonotype was observed at least ten times. The genes are TRBV11-2 and TRBJ1-1, with 8 bases identical to TRBD1. Per germline, CDR1 SGHAT and CDR2 FQNNGV. Unmatched junction bases numbered 8, after V lost 4 bases and J lost 10 bases. The CDR3 sequence is 13 residues long. The CDR3 reads CASSSQGTGGAFF. CDR3 sequence (DNA): TGTGCCAGCAGCTCCCAAGGGACAGGAGGAGCTTTCTTT.

Only a few counts were recorded for this clonotype. A clone one base away is much larger, so this may be a read error. The rearrangement joins TRBV10-3 to TRBJ1-5; D gene uncertain. CDR1 and CDR2 (germline): ENHRY, SYGVKD. This CDR3 has 15 residues. The CDR3 loop reads CAISPGQSPMQHQHF. In nucleotides, the CDR3 is TGTGCCATCAGCCCCGGGCAGAGTCCCATGCAGCACCAGCATTTT.

This clonotype was seen ten or more times. The CDR3, as DNA: TGTGCCAGCAGCCAAGGGACAGGGGTTAATTCACCCCTCCACTTT. Its protein is CASSQGTGVNSPLHF. The chain employs TRBV4-2 and TRBJ1-6; 9 bases are a match to TRBD1. V lost 1 base and J lost 6; bases outside the gene matches: 1. The CDR3 sequence is 15 residues long. CDR1 is LGHNA and CDR2 is YNFKEQ in the germline V gene.

The V and J genes are TRBV7-8 and TRBJ1-2; 7 nucleotides match TRBD1. The germline V gene has CDR1 SGHVS and CDR2 FQNEAQ. The trim removed 9 bases at V and 7 bases at J, leaving 11 bases unmatched. The CDR3 runs to 13 residues. The CDR3 is CASREPWTGGYTF. The CDR3, as DNA: TGTGCCAGTAGAGAACCTTGGACAGGTGGCTACACCTTC. The whole variable domain, filled in from reference TRBV7-8 and TRBJ1-2, reads GAGVSQSPRYKVAKRGQDVALRCDPISGHVSLFWYQQALGQGPEFLTYFQNEAQLDKSGLPSDRFFAERPEGSVSTLKIQRTQQEDSAVYLCASREPWTGGYTFGSGTRLTVV.

This clonotype was observed at least ten times. The CDR3 end shows no conserved phenylalanine or tryptophan, and so a read error is likely. J is TRBJ1-6 and V is TRBV7-6; no firm D call. V was cut by 4 bases and J by 4 bases, with 8 bases left in between. The CDR3 runs 14 residues. Germline CDR1 SGHVS, CDR2 FNYEAQ. The CDR3 DNA is TGTGCCAGCAGCTCCGAAGGGTATAATTCACCCCTCCACAAT. Amino acids: CASSSEGYNSPLHN.

This clonotype appeared many times. The chain joins TRBV7-2 to TRBJ1-2; D gene uncertain. Trimming removed 1 base at V and 3 bases at J, with 12 bases between. The germline CDR1 and CDR2 sequences are SGHTA and FQGNSA. The CDR3 sequence is 15 residues long. The CDR3 sequence: CASSLVVSGDYGYTF. CDR3 nucleotides: TGTGCCAGCAGCTTAGTGGTCTCGGGTGACTATGGCTACACCTTC. Variable domain in full (rest from reference TRBV7-2 and TRBJ1-2): GAGVSQSPSNKVTEKGKDVELRCDPISGHTALYWYRQSLGQGLEFLIYFQGNSAPDKSGLPSDRFSAERTGGSVSTLTIQRTQQEDSAVYLCASSLVVSGDYGYTFGSGTRLTVV.